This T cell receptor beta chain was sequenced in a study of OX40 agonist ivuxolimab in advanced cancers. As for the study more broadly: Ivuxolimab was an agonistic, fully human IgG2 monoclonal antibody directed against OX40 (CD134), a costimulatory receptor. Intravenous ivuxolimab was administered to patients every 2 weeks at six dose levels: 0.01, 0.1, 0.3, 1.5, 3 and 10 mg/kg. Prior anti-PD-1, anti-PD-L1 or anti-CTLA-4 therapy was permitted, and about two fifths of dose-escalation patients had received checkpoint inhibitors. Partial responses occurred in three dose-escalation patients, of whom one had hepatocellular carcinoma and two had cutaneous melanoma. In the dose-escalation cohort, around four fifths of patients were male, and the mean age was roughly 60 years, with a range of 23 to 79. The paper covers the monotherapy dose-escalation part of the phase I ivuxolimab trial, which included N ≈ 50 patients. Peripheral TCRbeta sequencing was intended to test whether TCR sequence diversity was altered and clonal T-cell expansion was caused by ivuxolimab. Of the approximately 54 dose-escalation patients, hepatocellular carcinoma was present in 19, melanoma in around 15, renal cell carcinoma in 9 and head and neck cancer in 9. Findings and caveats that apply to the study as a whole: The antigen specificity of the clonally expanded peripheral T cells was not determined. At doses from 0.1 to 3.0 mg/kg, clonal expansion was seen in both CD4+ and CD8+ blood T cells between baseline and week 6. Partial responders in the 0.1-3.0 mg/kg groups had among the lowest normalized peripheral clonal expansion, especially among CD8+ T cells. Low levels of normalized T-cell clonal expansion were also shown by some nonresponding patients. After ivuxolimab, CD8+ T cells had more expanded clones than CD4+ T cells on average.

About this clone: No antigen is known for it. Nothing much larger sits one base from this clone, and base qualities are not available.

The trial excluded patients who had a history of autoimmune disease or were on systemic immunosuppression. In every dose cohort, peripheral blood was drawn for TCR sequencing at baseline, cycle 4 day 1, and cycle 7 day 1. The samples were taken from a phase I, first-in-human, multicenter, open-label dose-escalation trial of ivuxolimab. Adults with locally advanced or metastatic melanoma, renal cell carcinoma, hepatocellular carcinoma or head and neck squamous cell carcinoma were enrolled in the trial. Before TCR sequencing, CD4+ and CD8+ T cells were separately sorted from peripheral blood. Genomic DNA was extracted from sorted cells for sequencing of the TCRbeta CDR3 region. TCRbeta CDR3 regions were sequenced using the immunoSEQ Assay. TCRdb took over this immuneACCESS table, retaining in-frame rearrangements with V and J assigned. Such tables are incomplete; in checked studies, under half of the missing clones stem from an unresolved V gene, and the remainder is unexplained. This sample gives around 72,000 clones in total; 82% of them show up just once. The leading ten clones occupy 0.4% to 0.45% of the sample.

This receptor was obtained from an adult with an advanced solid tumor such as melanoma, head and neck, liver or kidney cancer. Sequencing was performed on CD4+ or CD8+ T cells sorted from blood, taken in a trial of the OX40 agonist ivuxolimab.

The CDR3 in this case is CASSLRHRDYSNQPQHF. The DNA sequence reads TGTGCCAGCAGCTTGAGGCACAGGGATTATAGCAATCAGCCCCAGCATTTT. The chain is assembled from TRBV5-7 and TRBJ1-5, with TRBD1 as a weak D call on 6 bases. TRBV5-7 is classed as an ORF, of uncertain function. Deletion took 1 base off V and 0 bases off J, with a span of 14 bases between the germline ends. The CDR3 has 17 amino acids, counting the end cysteine and phenylalanine. Just CDR3 DNA is preserved here, 51 bases in frame from base 1.